This T cell receptor beta chain appears in the sequencing data of a study of T cell responses to AZD1222 COVID-19 vaccine. The wider study: Second doses that came at about 4 or about 12 weeks were put together. Overall study findings and caveats: Breadth and depth of Spike-specific TCRs rose after two AZD1222 doses. White British people made up most donors, females outnumbered males, and clonal diversity was possibly underestimated.

TCRdb keeps only in-frame clones here, not all; method: immunoSEQ multiplex PCR. Found here are 150,000 or so clones, around nine tenths of them singletons; the top ten hold about 1.5%. Details on this clone: The antigen is unknown.

The CDR3 contains 15 residues. From germline, CDR1 is LNHNV and CDR2 YYDKDF (reference sequence). V was pared by 0 bases and J by 6 bases, with 9 bases between. Sample: peripheral blood, taken on day 0 of AZD1222 vaccination. The source of this sequence is an adult in good health. V and J are TRBV15 and TRBJ1-6; D is perhaps TRBD1 (5 bases). The CDR3 sequence is CATSRERGVNSPLHF. The CDR3 DNA is TGTGCCACCAGCAGAGAGAGGGGCGTTAATTCACCCCTCCACTTT.